This T cell receptor (beta chain) was obtained from a study of cytomegalovirus exposure and HLA in healthy donors. The study ran its PCR with 60 Vbeta and 13 Jbeta primers. Profiling relied on immunoSEQ multiplex PCR, and the TCRdb table lists in-frame clones only, not all of them. The sample contains over 110,000 clones, roughly 80% of which appear only once. This clone was picked up a small number of times. Its antigen is unknown. Overall study results and limits: Several of the most significant clusters were apparently associated with common viral pathogens in a later analysis. Presence/absence analyses supposed approximately even sequencing depth among donors. Roughly 170 TCR beta chains were listed as cytomegalovirus-associated.

CDR3 length equals 15 residues. Trimming stripped 4 bases from V and 0 bases from J, with 10 bases between. Germline CDR1 reads SEHNR; CDR2 reads FQNEAQ (reference sequence). This sequence originates from a man aged 18 to 30 in good health and CMV-seronegative. The chain links TRBV7-9 to TRBJ1-3, with D uncertain. Sequences were obtained from PBMCs. CDR3 sequence reads: CASSSTRSSGNTIYF. The CDR3 DNA follows: TGTGCCAGCAGCTCAACACGAAGCTCTGGAAACACCATATATTTT.